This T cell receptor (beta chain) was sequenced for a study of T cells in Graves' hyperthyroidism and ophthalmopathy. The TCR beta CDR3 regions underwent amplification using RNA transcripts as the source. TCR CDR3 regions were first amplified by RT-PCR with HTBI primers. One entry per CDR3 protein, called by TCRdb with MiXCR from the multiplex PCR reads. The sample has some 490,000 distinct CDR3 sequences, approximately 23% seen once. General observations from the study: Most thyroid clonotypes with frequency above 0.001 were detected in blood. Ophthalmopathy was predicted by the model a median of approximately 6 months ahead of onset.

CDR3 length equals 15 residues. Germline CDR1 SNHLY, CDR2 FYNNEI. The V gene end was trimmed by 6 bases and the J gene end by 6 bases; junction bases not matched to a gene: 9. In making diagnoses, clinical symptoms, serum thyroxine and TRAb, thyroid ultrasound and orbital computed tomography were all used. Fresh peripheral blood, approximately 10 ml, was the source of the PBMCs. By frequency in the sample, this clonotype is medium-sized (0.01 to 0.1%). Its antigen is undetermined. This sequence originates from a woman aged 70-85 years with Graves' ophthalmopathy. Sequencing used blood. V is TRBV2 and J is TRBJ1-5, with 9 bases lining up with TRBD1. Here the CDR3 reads CASSDWTGVGQPQHF. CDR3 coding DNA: TGTGCCAGCAGCGACTGGACAGGGGTGGGTCAGCCCCAGCATTTT.